This T cell receptor (beta chain) was obtained from a study of shared clonotypes between healthy human individuals. Profiling relied on immunoSEQ multiplex PCR, and the TCRdb table lists in-frame clones only, not all of them. The sample consists of roughly 680,000 clones, 55% to 75% of them appearing once. CDR1 is MNHNS and CDR2 is SASEGT in the germline V gene. The CDR3 contains 14 residues. V dropped 5 bases and J dropped 2; count of bases not matched to a gene: 3. Sequenced: memory CD4+ T cells sorted from blood. The sample's subset: CD45RA-negative fraction. The chain links TRBV6-1 to TRBJ1-5; 7 bases are shared with TRBD1. The source is a woman aged 25 to 39 in good health. CDR3 bases: TGTGCCAGCAGTAGAGGGACAGGCAATCAGCCCCAGCATTTT. As protein: CASSRGTGNQPQHF.